This entry concerns a single TCR beta chain. Its antigen is as yet unknown. CDR3 size: 14 residues. Germline CDR1 reads MNHEY; CDR2 reads SVGAGI. V was pared by 3 bases and J by 6 bases, with 5 bases of the junction left unmatched. The record originates from a study of cytomegalovirus exposure and HLA in healthy donors. Regarding the study as a whole: Listed as cytomegalovirus-associated were 164 TCR beta chains.

Primers for the PCR totalled 60 Vbeta and 13 Jbeta. Only in-frame clones appear in the TCRdb table, and some are missing; sequencing was by immunoSEQ multiplex PCR. Among more than 95,000 clones listed, about four fifths were seen once. The sequenced material came from PBMCs. The chain uses TRBV6-5 and TRBJ2-1; TRBD1 aligns across 7 bases. The TCR originated in a woman aged 45 to 65 in good health and CMV-seropositive. CDR3 DNA sequence: TGTGCCAGCAGTTATGGACAGGTTACCAATGAGCAGTTCTTC. It specifies CASSYGQVTNEQFF.